The sequence of this T cell receptor beta chain was determined in a study of response to subunit inactivated influenza vaccine. V was clipped by 8 bases and J by 2 bases, with 12 bases between them. In germline, CDR1 is SGHAT, CDR2 FQDESV (reference sequence). CDR3 length: 13 amino acids. TCRdb itself ran the RT-PCR reads through MiXCR, one entry per CDR3 protein. The table shows about 540,000 distinct CDR3 sequences, with under 30% occurring only once. This same sample was also part of a study on T cells expressing NK-cell markers. That study adds: Researchers built TCR beta cDNA using 5'RACE template switching with UMIs.

Sequencing was performed on CD4+ T cells sorted from PBMCs, taken 11 to 12 days after vaccination. The TCR sequence derives from a man over 45 who received an inactivated influenza vaccine. J is TRBJ1-1 and V is TRBV11-1; D ambiguous. The CDR3 nucleotides are TGTGCCAGCCTAGTCAAAGAAAACACTGAAGCTTTCTTT. Translating it yields CASLVKENTEAFF.